This TCR beta chain derives from a study of graft-versus-host responses after intestinal transplantation. This clone was seen just once. The antigen remains unidentified. Generated by immunoSEQ multiplex PCR, the TCRdb table keeps only in-frame clones and is missing some. The sample contains over 90,000 clones, roughly 91% of which appear only once. V was pared by 0 bases and J by 3 bases, with 13 bases between. The length of the CDR3 is 15 residues. Looked up from germline, CDR1 is SGHRS and CDR2 is YFSETQ. This TCR was recovered from a human donor who was the organ donor for an intestinal transplant. Sequences were derived from unstimulated CD4+ T cells sorted from spleen or lymph node cells, sampled before transplant. This chain joins TRBV5-1 and TRBJ2-7, with D perhaps TRBD2 (5 bases). The CDR3 DNA reads as TGCGCCAGCAGCTTGGGGCGGACGGGAATCTACGAGCAGTACTTC. Translated: CASSLGRTGIYEQYF. The full variable domain, with the rest looked up from reference TRBV5-1 and TRBJ2-7, is KAGVTQTPRYLIKTRGQQVTLSCSPISGHRSVSWYQQTPGQGLQFLFEYFSETQRNKGNFPGRFSGRQFSNSRSEMNVSTLELGDSALYLCASSLGRTGIYEQYFGPGTRLTVT.